These 9 T cell receptor beta chains originate from one sample sequenced in a study of metastatic and nonmetastatic thyroid tumors. TCRdb ran MiXCR on the PCR reads. The profile shows 100,000 or so clones, more than 13% of them singletons. All patients were treatment-naive before thyroid surgery. The sequenced sample consisted of blood. All receptors derive from a female donor with papillary thyroid cancer or a benign thyroid nodule (not recorded which). Some clones in this sample may be carry-over from other donors' samples.

V is TRBV14 and J is TRBJ2-2; D is tentatively TRBD1 or TRBD2 (5 bases each). Germline CDR1 and CDR2: SGHDN and FVKESK. This CDR3 is 17 amino acids long. V was pared by 1 base and J by 4 bases, with 16 bases between. CDR3 amino acids: CASSQGSGPLGTGELFF. In DNA form, the CDR3 reads TGTGCCAGCAGCCAAGGGTCGGGACCTCTGGGCACCGGGGAGCTGTTTTTT.

This clone was seen at least ten times. This chain connects TRBV11-2 to TRBJ1-3; D unclear. This CDR3 is 13 amino acids long. From germline, CDR1 is SGHAT and CDR2 FQNNGV. The V end was cut by 5 bases, the J end by 3 bases, with 8 bases between. The CDR3: CASSLKNGNTIYF. CDR3 sequence (DNA): TGTGCCAGCAGCCTTAAGAATGGAAACACCATATATTTT. The full variable domain, its missing parts supplied by reference TRBV11-2 and TRBJ1-3, is EAGVAQSPRYKIIEKRQSVAFWCNPISGHATLYWYQQILGQGPKLLIQFQNNGVVDDSQLPKDRFSAERLKGVDSTLKIQPAKLEDSAVYLCASSLKNGNTIYFGEGSWLTVV.

This clone was observed at least ten times. The chain has TRBV9 and TRBJ2-7; no definite D call. V dropped 0 bases and J dropped 2 bases, with 12 bases sitting between them. CDR1 and CDR2 (germline): SGDLS, YYNGEE. The CDR3 has 15 amino acids. The CDR3 DNA follows: TGTGCCAGCAGCGTAGACCAGAGTAGCACCTACGAGCAGTACTTC. The encoded protein is CASSVDQSSTYEQYF.

This clone was seen many times. This chain links TRBV9 with TRBJ1-1; D unresolved. The germline V and J ends were trimmed by 3 bases and 3 bases, with 3 bases remaining between them. CDR1 is SGDLS and CDR2 is YYNGEE in the germline V gene. The CDR3 has 11 amino acids. The DNA of the CDR3 is TGTGCCAGCAGCGGGGACACTGAAGCTTTCTTT. Protein sequence: CASSGDTEAFF.

In its sample, this clone was seen many times. The V and J genes are TRBV20-1 and TRBJ2-7; TRBD2 matches at 9 bases. The V segment lost 2 bases and the J segment 4 bases; nucleotides outside the gene matches: 15. The CDR3 is made up of 17 amino acids. CDR1 is DFQATT and CDR2 is SNEGSKA in the germline V gene (reference sequence). The CDR3 DNA follows: TGCAGTGCTAGAAAGCCTAGCGGGGATTATGAACGATACGAGCAGTACTTC. It codes for CSARKPSGDYERYEQYF.

This clone appeared many times. At one boundary the junction diverges from the germline segment, which might be a read error. The chain has TRBV7-7 and TRBJ2-5; D gene uncertain. The CDR3 consists of 13 residues. In germline, CDR1 is SSHAT, CDR2 FNYEAQ (reference sequence). The CDR3 DNA is TGTGCTAGCAGCCCGAGGCTCCAAGAGACCCAGTACTTC. Its protein product is CASSPRLQETQYF.

This clone was detected many times. This chain connects TRBV12-3 or TRBV12-4 to TRBJ2-3; D is possibly TRBD1 or TRBD2 (6 bases each). This CDR3 contains 14 residues. V lost 6 bases and J 2 bases, leaving 12 bases between the germline ends. The CDR3 nucleotides read TGTGCCAGCAGCCCGGGGGCGACCACAGATACGCAGTATTTT. Residues: CASSPGATTDTQYF.

On this clone itself: A read error may produce the germline difference seen at one junction end. This rearrangement joins TRBV7-2 to TRBJ2-7, with TRBD2 matching over 12 bases. This CDR3 has 15 amino acids. Germline-derived CDR1 and CDR2 are SGHTA and FQGNSA. CDR3 bases: TGTGCCAGCACCTTACTAGCGGGGGGTATATACGAGCAGTACTTC. Translating gives CASTLLAGGIYEQYF.

Worth noting for this clone: This sequence may be a read error, since a much larger clone differs from it by one base. The rearrangement uses TRBV30 and TRBJ2-3; D remains ambiguous. From germline, CDR1 is GTSNPN and CDR2 SVGIG (reference sequence). Trimming removed 5 bases from V and 2 bases from J, with 17 bases in between. The CDR3 is 15 residues long. DNA for the CDR3: TGTGCCTGGTGCGAGCGTGGCTCCGCCACAGATACGCAGTATTTT. Its translation is CAWCERGSATDTQYF.